The clone carrying this T cell receptor beta chain showed up many times. Its specificity is unknown. TCR beta CDR3 regions were amplified from RNA. Researchers ran a first-round RT-PCR on the TCR CDR3 using the HTBI primer set. TCRdb itself ran the multiplex PCR reads through MiXCR, one entry per CDR3 protein. This table holds roughly 500,000 distinct CDR3 sequences, approximately 23% found once. Ophthalmopathy patients had moderate-to-severe active disease, CAS ≥3, NOSPECS ≥4, and disease duration under 3 months. Uncontrolled infections, other autoimmune diseases, pregnancy or lactation led to exclusion of patients. The data derive from a study of T cells in Graves' hyperthyroidism and ophthalmopathy. Study-level results: Most thyroid clonotypes with frequency above 0.001 were detected in blood.

The receptor's source is a woman aged 70 to 79 with Graves' ophthalmopathy. The sequenced sample was blood.

The CDR3 DNA follows: TGTGCCAGCAGCAGAGACATGAACTATGGCTACACCTTC. Its protein is CASSRDMNYGYTF. The V gene is TRBV2, the J gene TRBJ1-2; D unresolved. The CDR3 is made up of 13 amino acids. V lost 6 bases, J lost 2 bases, and 10 bases lay in between. Germline CDR1 is SNHLY and CDR2 is FYNNEI.